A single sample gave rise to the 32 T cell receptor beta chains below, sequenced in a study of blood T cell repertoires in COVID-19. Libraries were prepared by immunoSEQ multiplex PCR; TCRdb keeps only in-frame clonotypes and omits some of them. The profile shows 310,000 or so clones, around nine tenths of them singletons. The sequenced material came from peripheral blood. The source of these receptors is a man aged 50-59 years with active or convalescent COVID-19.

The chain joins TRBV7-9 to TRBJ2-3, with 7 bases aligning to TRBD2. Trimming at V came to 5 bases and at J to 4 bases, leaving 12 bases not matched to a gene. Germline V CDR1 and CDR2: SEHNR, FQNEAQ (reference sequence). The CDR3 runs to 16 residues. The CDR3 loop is CASSPQPAGVPDTQYF. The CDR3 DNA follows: TGTGCCAGCAGCCCCCAGCCTGCGGGAGTCCCAGATACGCAGTATTTT.

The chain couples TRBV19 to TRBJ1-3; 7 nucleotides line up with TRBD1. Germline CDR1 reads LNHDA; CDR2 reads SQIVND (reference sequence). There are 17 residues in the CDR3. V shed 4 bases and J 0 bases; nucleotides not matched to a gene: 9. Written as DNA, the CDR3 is TGTGCCAGTAGTAGGGCTTGGACAGGACGCTCTGGAAACACCATATATTTT. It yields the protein CASSRAWTGRSGNTIYF.

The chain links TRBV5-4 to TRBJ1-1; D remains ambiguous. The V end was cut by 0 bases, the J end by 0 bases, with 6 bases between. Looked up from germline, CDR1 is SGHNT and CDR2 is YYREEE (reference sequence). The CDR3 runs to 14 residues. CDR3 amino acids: CASSLAVVNTEAFF. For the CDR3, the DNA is TGTGCCAGCAGCTTGGCGGTGGTGAACACTGAAGCTTTCTTT.

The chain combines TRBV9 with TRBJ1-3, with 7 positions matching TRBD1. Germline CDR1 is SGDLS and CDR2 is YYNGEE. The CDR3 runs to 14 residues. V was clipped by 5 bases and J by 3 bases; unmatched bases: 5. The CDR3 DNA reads TGTGCCAGCAGTCCGACAGGGCATGGAAACACCATATATTTT. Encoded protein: CASSPTGHGNTIYF.

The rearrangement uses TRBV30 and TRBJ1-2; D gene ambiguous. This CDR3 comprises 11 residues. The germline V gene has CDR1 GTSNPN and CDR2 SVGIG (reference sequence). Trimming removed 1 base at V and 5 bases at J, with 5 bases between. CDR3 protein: CAWSGGYGYTF. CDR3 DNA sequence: TGTGCCTGGAGTGGAGGGTATGGCTACACCTTC.

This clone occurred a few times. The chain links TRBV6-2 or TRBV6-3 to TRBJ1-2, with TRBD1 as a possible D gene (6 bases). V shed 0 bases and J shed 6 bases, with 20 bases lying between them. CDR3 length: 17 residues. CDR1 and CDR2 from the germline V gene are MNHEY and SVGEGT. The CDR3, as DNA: TGTGCCAGCAGTTACTCCCCCCCGGGGGGCGCGGGAGATGGCTACACCTTC. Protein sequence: CASSYSPPGGAGDGYTF.

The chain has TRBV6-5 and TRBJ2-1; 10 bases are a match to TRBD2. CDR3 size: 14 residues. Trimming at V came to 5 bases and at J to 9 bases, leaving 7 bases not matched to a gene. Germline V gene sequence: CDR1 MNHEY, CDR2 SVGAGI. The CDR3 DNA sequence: TGTGCCAGCAGTCAGCTAGCGGGAGTCATTGAGCAGTTCTTC. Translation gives CASSQLAGVIEQFF.

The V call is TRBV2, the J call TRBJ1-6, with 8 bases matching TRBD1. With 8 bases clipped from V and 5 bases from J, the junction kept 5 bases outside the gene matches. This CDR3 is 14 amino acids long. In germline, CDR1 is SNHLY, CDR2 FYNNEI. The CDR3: CASRDRINNSPLHF. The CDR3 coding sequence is TGTGCCAGCCGGGACAGGATCAATAATTCACCCCTCCACTTT. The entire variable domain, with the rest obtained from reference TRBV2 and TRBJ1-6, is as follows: EPEVTQTPSHQVTQMGQEVILRCVPISNHLYFYWYRQILGQKVEFLVSFYNNEISEKSEIFDDQFSVERPDGSNFTLKIRSTKLEDSAMYFCASRDRINNSPLHFGNGTRLTVT.

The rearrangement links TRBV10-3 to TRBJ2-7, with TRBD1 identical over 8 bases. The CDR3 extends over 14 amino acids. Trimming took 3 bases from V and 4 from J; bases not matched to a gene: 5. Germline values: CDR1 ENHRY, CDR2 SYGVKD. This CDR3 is CAISEGTGPYEQYF. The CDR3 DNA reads TGTGCCATCAGTGAAGGGACAGGCCCTTACGAGCAGTACTTC.

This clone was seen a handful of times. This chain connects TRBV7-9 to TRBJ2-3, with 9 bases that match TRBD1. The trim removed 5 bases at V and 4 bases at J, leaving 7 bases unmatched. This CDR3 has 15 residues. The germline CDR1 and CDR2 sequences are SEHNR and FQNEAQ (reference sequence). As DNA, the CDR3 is TGTGCCAGCAGCATAGACAGGGGGATCTCAGATACGCAGTATTTT. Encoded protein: CASSIDRGISDTQYF.

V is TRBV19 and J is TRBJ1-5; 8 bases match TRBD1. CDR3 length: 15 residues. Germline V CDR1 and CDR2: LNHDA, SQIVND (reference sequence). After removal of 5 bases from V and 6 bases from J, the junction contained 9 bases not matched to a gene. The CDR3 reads CASSRVDREGQPQHF. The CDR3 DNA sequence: TGTGCCAGTAGTCGGGTGGACAGGGAAGGTCAGCCCCAGCATTTT.

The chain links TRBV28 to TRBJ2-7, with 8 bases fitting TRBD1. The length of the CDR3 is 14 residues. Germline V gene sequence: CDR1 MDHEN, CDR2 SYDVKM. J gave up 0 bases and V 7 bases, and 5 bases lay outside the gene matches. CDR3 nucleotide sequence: TGTGCCAGCACGAGGACAGGGACCTCCTACGAGCAGTACTTC. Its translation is CASTRTGTSYEQYF.

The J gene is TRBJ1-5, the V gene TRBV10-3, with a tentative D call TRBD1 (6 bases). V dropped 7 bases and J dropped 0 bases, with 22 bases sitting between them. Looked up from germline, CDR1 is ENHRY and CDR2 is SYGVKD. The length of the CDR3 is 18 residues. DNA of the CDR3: TGTGCCATCAAAAGGGGGTTAGCGGGGGAGTATAGCAATCAGCCCCAGCATTTT. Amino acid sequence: CAIKRGLAGEYSNQPQHF.

The CDR3 spells CASNRGRAYEQYF. CDR3 DNA sequence: TGCGCCAGCAATAGGGGGAGGGCCTACGAGCAGTACTTC. The chain carries TRBV10-2 and TRBJ2-7; D may be TRBD2 (7 bases). With 7 bases removed from V and 2 bases from J, the gap between germline ends came to 12 bases. Germline V lookup: CDR1 WSHSY, CDR2 SAAADI. The CDR3 runs 13 residues.

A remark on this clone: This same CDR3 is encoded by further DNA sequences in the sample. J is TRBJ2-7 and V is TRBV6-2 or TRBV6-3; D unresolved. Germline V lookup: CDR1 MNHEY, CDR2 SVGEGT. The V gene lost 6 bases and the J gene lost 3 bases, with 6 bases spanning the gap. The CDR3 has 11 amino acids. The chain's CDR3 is CASSLDYEQYF. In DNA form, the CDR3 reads TGTGCCAGCAGCCTAGACTACGAGCAGTACTTC.

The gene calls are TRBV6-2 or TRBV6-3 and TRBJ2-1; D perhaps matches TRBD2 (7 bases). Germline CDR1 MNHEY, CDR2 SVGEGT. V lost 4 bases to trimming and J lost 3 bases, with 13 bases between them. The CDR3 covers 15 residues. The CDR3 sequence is CASSWGGAHYNEQFF. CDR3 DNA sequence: TGTGCCAGCAGTTGGGGGGGGGCTCACTACAATGAGCAGTTCTTC.

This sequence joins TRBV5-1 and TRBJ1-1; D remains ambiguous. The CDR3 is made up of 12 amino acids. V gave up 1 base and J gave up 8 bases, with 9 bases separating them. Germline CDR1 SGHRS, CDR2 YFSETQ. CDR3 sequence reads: CASSLSGKEAFF. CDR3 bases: TGCGCCAGCAGCTTGAGCGGGAAAGAAGCTTTCTTT.

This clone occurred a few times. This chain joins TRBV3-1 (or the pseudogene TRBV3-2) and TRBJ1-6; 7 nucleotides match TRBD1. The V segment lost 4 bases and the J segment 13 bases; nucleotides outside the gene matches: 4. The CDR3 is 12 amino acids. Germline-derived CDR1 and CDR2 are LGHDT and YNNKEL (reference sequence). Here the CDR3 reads CASSPLTGPLHF. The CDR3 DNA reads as TGTGCCAGCAGCCCCTTGACAGGGCCCCTCCACTTT.

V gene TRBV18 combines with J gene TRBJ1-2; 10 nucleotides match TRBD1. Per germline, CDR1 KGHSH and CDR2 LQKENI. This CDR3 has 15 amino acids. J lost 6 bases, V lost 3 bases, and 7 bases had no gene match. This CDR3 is CASSPGGQGMDGYTF. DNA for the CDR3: TGTGCCAGCTCACCCGGGGGACAGGGGATGGATGGCTACACCTTC.

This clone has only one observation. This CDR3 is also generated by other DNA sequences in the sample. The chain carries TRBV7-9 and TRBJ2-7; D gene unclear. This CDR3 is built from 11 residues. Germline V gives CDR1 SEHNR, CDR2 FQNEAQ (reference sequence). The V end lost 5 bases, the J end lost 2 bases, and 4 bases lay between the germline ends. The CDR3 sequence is CASSPAYEQYF. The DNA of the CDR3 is TGTGCCAGCAGCCCAGCCTACGAGCAGTACTTC.

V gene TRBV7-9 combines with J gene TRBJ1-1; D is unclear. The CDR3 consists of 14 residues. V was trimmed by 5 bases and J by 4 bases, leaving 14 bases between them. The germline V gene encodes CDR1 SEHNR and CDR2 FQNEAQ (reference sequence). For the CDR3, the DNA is TGTGCCAGCAGCCCCCCCAGGTTGGTCACTGAAGCTTTCTTT. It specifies CASSPPRLVTEAFF.

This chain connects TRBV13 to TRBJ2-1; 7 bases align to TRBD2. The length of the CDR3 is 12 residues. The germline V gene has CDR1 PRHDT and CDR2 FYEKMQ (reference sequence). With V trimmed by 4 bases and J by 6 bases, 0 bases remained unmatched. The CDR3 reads CASSWTSNEQFF. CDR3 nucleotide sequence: TGTGCCAGCAGCTGGACTAGCAATGAGCAGTTCTTC.

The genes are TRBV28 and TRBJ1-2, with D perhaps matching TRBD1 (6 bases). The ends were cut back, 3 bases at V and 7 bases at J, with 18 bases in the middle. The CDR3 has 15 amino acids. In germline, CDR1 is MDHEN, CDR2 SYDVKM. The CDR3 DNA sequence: TGTGCCAGCAGTTTTATCGGGACAATTGTAGGTGGCTACACCTTC. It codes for CASSFIGTIVGGYTF.

Here the CDR3 DNA reads TGTGCCAGCGGATCAAGACTAGCGGGAGGGGGGGAGCTGTTTTTT. Protein product: CASGSRLAGGGELFF. The V gene is TRBV6-6, the J gene TRBJ2-2; 14 positions match TRBD2. V shed 8 bases, J shed 8 bases, and the junction held 7 bases outside the gene matches. The length of the CDR3 is 15 residues. Germline assignment: CDR1 MNHNY and CDR2 SVGAGI (reference sequence).

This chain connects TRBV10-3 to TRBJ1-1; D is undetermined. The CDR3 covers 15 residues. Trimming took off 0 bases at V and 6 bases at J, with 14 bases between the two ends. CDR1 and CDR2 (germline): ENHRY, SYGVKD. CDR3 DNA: TGTGCCATCAGTGAGTCGGTTCCGGGGAAGGCTGAAGCTTTCTTT. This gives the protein CAISESVPGKAEAFF.

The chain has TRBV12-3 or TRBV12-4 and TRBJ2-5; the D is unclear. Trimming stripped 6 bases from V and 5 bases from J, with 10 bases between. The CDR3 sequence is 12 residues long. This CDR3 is CASSTRWETQYF. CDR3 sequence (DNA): TGTGCCAGCAGCACCAGGTGGGAGACCCAGTACTTC.

The CDR3 is CATNRGGAMNTEAFF. The CDR3, as DNA: TGTGCCACCAATAGGGGAGGTGCTATGAACACTGAAGCTTTCTTT. The chain links TRBV27 to TRBJ1-1; perhaps TRBD1 as D (5 bases). Trimming left V 10 bases short and J 0 bases short, with 18 bases between. Germline CDR1 and CDR2: MNHEY and SMNVEV (reference sequence). The CDR3 has 15 amino acids.

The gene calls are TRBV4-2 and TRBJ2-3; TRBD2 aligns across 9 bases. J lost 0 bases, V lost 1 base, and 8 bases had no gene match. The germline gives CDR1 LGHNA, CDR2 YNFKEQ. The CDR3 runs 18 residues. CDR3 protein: CASSQVREGLGSTDTQYF. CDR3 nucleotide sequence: TGTGCCAGCAGCCAAGTGCGGGAGGGGTTAGGGAGCACAGATACGCAGTATTTT.

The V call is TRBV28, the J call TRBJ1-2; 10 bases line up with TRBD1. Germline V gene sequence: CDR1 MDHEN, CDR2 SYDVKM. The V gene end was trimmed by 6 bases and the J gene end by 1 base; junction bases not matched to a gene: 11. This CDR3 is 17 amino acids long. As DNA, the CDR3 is TGTGCCAGCAGCACGGGACAGGGGCCCACAAGTAACTATGGCTACACCTTC. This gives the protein CASSTGQGPTSNYGYTF.

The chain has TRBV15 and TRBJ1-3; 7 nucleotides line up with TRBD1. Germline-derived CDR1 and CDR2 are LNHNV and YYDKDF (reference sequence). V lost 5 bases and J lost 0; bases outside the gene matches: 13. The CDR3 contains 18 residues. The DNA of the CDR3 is TGTGCCACCAGCCAAGACAGGGTCGCCTCGTACTCTGGAAACACCATATATTTT. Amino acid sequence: CATSQDRVASYSGNTIYF.

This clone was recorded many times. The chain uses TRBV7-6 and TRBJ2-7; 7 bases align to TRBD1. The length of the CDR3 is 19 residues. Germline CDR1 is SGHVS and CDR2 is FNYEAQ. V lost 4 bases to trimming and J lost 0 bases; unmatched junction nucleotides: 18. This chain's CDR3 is CASSSLSALNRGSSYEQYF. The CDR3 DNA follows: TGTGCCAGCAGCTCATTGAGTGCTTTAAACAGGGGAAGCTCCTACGAGCAGTACTTC.

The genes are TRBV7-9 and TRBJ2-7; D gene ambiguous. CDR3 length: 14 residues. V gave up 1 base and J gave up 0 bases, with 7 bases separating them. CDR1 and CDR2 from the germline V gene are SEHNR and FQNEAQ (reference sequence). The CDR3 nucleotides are TGTGCCAGCAGCTTAGGTTCCGGCTCCTACGAGCAGTACTTC. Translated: CASSLGSGSYEQYF.